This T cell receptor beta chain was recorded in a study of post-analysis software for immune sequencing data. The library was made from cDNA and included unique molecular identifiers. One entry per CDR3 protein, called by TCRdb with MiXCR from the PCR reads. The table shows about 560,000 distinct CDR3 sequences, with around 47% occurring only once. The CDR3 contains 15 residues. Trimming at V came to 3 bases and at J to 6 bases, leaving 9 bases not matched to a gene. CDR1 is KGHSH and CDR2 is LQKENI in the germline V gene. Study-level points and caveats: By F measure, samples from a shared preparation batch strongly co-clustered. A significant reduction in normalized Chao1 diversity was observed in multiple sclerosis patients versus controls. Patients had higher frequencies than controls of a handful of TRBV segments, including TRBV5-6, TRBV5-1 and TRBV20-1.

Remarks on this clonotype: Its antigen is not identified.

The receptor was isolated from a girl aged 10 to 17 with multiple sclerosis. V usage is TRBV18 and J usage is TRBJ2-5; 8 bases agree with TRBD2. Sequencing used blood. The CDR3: CASSPRRGGLQTQYF. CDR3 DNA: TGTGCCAGCTCACCTCGACGGGGGGGCCTCCAGACCCAGTACTTC.